This T cell receptor beta chain was observed in a study of neurological immune-mediated disorders. V was pared by 7 bases and J by 0 bases, with 15 bases between. Per germline, CDR1 SNHLY and CDR2 FYNNEI. The CDR3 contains 15 residues. This clonotype came up many times. Its target is not known. Broader study findings: HTLV-1-associated myelopathy ranked highest for TCR clonal expansion and multiple sclerosis lowest, beneath healthy controls.

TCRdb fed the 5' RACE reads into MiXCR, producing one record per CDR3 protein. The sample records 87,000 or so distinct CDR3 sequences, about 3.8% being singletons. This sequence was found in a woman younger than 35 with multiple sclerosis. Material: PBMCs. J is TRBJ1-1 and V is TRBV2, with D tentatively TRBD1 (6 bases). DNA for the CDR3: TGTGCCAGCACCGCGGGGGCCCGAATGAACACTGAAGCTTTCTTT. Amino acids: CASTAGARMNTEAFF.